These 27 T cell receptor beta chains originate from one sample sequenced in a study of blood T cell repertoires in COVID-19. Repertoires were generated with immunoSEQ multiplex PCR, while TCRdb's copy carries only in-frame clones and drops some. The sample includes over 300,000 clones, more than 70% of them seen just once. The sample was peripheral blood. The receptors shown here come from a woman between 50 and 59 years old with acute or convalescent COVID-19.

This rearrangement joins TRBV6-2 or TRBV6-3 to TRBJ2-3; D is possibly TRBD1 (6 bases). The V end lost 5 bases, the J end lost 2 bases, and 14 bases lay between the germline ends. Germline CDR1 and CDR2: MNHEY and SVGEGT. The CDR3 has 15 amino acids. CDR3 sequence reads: CASSTPTGLTDTQYF. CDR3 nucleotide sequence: TGTGCCAGCAGTACCCCGACAGGACTCACAGATACGCAGTATTTT.

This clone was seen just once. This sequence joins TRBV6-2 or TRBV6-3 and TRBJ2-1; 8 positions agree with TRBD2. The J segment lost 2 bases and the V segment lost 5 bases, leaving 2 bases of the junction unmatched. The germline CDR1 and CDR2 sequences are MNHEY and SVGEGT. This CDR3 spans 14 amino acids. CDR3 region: CASSPAGAYNEQFF. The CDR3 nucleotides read TGTGCCAGCAGTCCAGCGGGGGCCTACAATGAGCAGTTCTTC.

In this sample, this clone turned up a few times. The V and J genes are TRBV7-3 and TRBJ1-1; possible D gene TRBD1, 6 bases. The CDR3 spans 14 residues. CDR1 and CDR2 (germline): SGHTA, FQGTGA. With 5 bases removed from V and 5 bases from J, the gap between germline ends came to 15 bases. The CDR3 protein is CASSRNGGSTEAFF. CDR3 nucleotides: TGTGCCAGCAGCCGTAATGGGGGCTCGACTGAAGCTTTCTTT.

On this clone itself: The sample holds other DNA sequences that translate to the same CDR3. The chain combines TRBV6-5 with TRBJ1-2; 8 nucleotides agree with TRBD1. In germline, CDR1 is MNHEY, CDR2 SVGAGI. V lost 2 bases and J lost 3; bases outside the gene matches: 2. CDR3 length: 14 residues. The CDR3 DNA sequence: TGTGCCAGCAGTTACCTACAGGGGGACTATGGCTACACCTTC. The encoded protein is CASSYLQGDYGYTF.

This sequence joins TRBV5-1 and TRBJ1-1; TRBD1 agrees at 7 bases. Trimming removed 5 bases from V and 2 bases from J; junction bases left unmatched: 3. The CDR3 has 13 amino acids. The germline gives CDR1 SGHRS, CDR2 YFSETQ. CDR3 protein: CASSTGANTEAFF. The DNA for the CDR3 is TGCGCCAGCAGTACAGGGGCCAACACTGAAGCTTTCTTT.

The CDR3 region is CASRTSREGDYGYTF. The DNA for the CDR3 is TGTGCCAGCAGGACATCTCGAGAGGGGGACTATGGCTACACCTTC. The chain is built from TRBV13 and TRBJ1-2; maybe TRBD1 (6 bases). Germline CDR1 PRHDT, CDR2 FYEKMQ (reference sequence). V was trimmed by 6 bases and J by 3 bases, leaving 17 bases between them. The length of the CDR3 is 15 residues.

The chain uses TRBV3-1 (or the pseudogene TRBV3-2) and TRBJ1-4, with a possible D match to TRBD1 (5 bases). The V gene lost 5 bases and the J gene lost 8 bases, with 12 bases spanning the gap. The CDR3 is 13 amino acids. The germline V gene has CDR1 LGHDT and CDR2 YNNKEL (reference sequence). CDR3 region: CASSGGVREKLFF. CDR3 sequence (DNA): TGTGCCAGCAGCGGGGGGGTTAGAGAAAAACTGTTTTTT.

The DNA for the CDR3 is TGTGCCAGCTCACCAATACCTGGGACAGCCTTCAATCAGCCCCAGCATTTT. Translated: CASSPIPGTAFNQPQHF. V usage is TRBV18 and J usage is TRBJ1-5; TRBD1 matches at 7 bases. CDR3 length: 17 amino acids. The trim removed 2 bases at V and 3 bases at J, leaving 10 bases unmatched. Germline assignment: CDR1 KGHSH and CDR2 LQKENI.

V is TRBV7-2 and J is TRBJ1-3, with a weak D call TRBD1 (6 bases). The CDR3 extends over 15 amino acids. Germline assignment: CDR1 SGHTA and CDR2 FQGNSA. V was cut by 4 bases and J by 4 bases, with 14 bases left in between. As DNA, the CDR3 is TGTGCCAGCAGCTCGCGGGGGGCGCGGGGAAACACCATATATTTT. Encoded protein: CASSSRGARGNTIYF.

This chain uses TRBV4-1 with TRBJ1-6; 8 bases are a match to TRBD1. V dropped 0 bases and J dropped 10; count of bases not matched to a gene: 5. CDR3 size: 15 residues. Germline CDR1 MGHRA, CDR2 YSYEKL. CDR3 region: CASSQDIPGGSPLHF. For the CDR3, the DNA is TGCGCCAGCAGCCAAGATATCCCAGGGGGCTCACCCCTCCACTTT.

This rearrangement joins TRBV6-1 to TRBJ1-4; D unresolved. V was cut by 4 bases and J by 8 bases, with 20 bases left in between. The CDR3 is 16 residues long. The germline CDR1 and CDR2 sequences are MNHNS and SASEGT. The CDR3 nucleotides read TGTGCCAGCAGTGTGTTTGTTGGGCAAGAAAGAGAAAAACTGTTTTTT. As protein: CASSVFVGQEREKLFF.

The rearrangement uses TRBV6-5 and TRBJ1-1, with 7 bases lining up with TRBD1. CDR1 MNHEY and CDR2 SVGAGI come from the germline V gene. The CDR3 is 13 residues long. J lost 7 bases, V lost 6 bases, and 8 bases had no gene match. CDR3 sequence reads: CASSRQGVGEAFF. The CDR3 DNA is TGTGCCAGCAGCCGGCAGGGGGTTGGTGAAGCTTTCTTT.

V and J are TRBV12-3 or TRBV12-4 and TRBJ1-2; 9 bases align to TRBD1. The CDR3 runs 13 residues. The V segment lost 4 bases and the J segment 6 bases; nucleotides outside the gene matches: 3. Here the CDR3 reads CASSWDRDDGYTF. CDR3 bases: TGTGCCAGCAGTTGGGACAGGGACGATGGCTACACCTTC.

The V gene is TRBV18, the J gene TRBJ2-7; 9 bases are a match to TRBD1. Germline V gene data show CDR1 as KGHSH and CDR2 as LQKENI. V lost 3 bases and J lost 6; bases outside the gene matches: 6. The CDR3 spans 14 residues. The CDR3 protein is CASSPDRGTSEQYF. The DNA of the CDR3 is TGTGCCAGCTCACCTGACAGGGGGACCTCCGAGCAGTACTTC. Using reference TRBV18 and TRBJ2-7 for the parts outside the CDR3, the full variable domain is NAGVMQNPRHLVRRRGQEARLRCSPMKGHSHVYWYRQLPEEGLKFMVYLQKENIIDESGMPKERFSAEFPKEGPSILRIQQVVRGDSAAYFCASSPDRGTSEQYFGPGTRLTVT.

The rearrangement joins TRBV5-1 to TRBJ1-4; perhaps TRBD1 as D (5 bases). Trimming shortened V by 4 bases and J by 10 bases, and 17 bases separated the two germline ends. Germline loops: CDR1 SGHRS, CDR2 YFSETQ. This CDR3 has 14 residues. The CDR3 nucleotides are TGCGCCAGCAGCCCTAGATCGCTCGGGGGAAAACTGTTTTTT. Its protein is CASSPRSLGGKLFF.

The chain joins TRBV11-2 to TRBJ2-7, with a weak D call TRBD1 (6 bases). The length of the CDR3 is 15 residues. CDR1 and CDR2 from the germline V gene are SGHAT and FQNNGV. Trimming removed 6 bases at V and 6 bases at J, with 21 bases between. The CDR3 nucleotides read TGTGCCAGCAGGCCCCCAGGGGCCAGTTTTCGCGAGCAGTACTTC. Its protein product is CASRPPGASFREQYF.

Here the CDR3 reads CASSLYLGTSGNHEQYF. The CDR3 DNA is TGTGCCAGCAGCTTATATTTGGGGACTAGCGGGAACCACGAGCAGTACTTC. V and J are TRBV11-2 and TRBJ2-7; 13 bases fit TRBD2. Trimming removed 2 bases from V and 5 bases from J; junction bases left unmatched: 9. The length of the CDR3 is 17 residues. The germline V gene has CDR1 SGHAT and CDR2 FQNNGV.

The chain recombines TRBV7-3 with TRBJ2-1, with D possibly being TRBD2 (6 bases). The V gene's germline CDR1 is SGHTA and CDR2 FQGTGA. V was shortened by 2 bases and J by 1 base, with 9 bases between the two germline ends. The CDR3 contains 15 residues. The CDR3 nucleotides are TGTGCCAGCAGCTTAGCGGGGACTTCCTACAATGAGCAGTTCTTC. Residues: CASSLAGTSYNEQFF. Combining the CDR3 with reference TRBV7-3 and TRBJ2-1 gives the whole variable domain GAGVSQTPSNKVTEKGKYVELRCDPISGHTALYWYRQSLGQGPEFLIYFQGTGAADDSGLPNDRFFAVRPEGSVSTLKIQRTERGDSAVYLCASSLAGTSYNEQFFGPGTRLTVL.

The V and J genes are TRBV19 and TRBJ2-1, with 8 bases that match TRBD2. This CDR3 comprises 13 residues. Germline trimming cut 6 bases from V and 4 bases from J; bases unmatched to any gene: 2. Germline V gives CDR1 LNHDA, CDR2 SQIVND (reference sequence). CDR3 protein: CASSGRAYNEQFF. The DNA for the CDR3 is TGTGCCAGTAGCGGGAGGGCATACAATGAGCAGTTCTTC.

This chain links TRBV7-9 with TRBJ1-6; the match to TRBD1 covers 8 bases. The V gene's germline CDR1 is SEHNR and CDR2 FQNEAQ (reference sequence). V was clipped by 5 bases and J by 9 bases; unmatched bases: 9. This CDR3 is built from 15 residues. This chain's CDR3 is CASSRDRGVPSPLHF. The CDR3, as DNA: TGTGCCAGCAGCCGTGACAGGGGAGTTCCTTCACCCCTCCACTTT.

CDR3 residues: CASSESLVELNYGYTF. CDR3 sequence (DNA): TGTGCCAGCAGTGAAAGCCTAGTCGAATTAAACTATGGCTACACCTTC. The chain employs TRBV6-1 and TRBJ1-2, with unresolved D. V gave up 2 bases and J gave up 2 bases, with 15 bases separating them. Germline assignment: CDR1 MNHNS and CDR2 SASEGT. The CDR3 runs 16 residues.

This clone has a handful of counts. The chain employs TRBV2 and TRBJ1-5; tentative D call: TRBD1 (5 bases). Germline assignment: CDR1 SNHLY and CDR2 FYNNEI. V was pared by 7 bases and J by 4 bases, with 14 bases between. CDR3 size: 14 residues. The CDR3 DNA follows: TGTGCCAGCAAGCCCACTCGGGGGAATCAGCCCCAGCATTTT. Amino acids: CASKPTRGNQPQHF. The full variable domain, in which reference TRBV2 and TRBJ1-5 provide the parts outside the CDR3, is EPEVTQTPSHQVTQMGQEVILRCVPISNHLYFYWYRQILGQKVEFLVSFYNNEISEKSEIFDDQFSVERPDGSNFTLKIRSTKLEDSAMYFCASKPTRGNQPQHFGDGTRLSIL.

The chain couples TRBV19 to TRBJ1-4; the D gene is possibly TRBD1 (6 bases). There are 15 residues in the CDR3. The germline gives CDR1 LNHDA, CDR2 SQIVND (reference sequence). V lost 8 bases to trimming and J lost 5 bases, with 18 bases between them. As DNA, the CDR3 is TGTGCCAGTTCGGTTGGGAACAGGGAAAATGAAAAACTGTTTTTT. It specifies CASSVGNRENEKLFF.

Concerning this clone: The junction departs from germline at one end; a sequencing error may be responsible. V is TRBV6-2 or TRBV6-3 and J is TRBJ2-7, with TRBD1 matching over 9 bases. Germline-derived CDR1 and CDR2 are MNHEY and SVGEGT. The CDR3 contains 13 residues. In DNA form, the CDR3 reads TGTGCCAGCAGTTACAACACAGGGGGCCCCGTCTTTTTC. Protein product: CASSYNTGGPVFF.

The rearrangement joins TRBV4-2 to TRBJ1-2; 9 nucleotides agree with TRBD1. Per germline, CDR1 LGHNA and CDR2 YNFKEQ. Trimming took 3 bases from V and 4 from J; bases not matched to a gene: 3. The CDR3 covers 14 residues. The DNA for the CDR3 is TGTGCCAGCAGCCAGGGACAGGGAGGCTATGGCTACACCTTC. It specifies CASSQGQGGYGYTF.

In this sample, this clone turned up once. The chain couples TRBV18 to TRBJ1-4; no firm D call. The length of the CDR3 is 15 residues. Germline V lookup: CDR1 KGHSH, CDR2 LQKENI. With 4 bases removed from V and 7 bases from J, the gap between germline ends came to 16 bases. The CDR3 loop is CASSREGMAGEKLFF. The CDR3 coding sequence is TGTGCCAGCTCACGAGAGGGAATGGCAGGTGAAAAACTGTTTTTT.

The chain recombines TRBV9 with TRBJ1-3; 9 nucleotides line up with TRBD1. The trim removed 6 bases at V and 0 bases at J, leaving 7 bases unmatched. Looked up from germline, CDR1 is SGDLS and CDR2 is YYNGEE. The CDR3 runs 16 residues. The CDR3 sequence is CASTRTGDSSGNTIYF. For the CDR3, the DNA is TGTGCCAGCACCCGGACAGGGGATAGCTCTGGAAACACCATATATTTT.